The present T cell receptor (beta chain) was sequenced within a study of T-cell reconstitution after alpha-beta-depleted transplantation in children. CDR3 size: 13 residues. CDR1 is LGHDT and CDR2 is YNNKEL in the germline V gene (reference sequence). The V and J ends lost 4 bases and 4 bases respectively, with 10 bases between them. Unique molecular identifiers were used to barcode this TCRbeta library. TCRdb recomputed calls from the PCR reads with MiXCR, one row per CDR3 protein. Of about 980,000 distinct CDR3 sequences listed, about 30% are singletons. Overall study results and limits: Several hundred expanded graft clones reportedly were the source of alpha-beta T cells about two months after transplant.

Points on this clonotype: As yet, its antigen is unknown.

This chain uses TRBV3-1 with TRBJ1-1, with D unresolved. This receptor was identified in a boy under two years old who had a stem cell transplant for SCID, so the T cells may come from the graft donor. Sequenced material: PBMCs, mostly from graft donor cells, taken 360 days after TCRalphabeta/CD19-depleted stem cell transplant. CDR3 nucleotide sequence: TGTGCCAGCAGCCCCACCTCAGCCACTGAAGCTTTCTTT. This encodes CASSPTSATEAFF.